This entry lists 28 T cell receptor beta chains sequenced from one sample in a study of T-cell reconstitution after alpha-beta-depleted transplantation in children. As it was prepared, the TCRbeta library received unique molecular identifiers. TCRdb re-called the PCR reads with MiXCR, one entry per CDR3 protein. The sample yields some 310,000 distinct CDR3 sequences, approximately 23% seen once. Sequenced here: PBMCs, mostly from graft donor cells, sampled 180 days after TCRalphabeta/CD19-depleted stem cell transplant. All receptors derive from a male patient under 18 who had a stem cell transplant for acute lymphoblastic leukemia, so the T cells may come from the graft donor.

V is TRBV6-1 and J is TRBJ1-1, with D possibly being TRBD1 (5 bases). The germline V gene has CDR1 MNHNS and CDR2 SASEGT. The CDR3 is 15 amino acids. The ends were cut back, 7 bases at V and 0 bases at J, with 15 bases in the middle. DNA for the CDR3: TGTGCCAGCAAGGATGAGGGGTTGTTGAACACTGAAGCTTTCTTT. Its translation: CASKDEGLLNTEAFF.

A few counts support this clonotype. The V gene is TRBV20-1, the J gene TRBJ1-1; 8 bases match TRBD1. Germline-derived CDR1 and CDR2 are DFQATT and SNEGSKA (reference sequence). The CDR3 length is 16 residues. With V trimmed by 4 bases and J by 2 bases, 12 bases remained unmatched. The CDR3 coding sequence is TGCAGTGCTAAAGCCTTTCAACAGGGGGTCAACACTGAAGCTTTCTTT. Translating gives CSAKAFQQGVNTEAFF.

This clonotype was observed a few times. The CDR3 sequence: CASSPGGGGRQETQYF. The DNA of the CDR3 is TGTGCCAGCAGCCCCGGGGGGGGCGGACGCCAAGAGACCCAGTACTTC. The chain has TRBV28 and TRBJ2-5; 8 positions agree with TRBD2. CDR1 MDHEN and CDR2 SYDVKM come from the germline V gene. V lost 6 bases and J lost 1; bases outside the gene matches: 10. This CDR3 spans 16 amino acids.

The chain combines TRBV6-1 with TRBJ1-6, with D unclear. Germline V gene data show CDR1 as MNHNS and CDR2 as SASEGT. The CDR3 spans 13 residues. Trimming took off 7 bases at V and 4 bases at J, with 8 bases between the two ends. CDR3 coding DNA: TGTGCCAGCACCCGGGAGTATAATTCACCCCTCCACTTT. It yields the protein CASTREYNSPLHF.

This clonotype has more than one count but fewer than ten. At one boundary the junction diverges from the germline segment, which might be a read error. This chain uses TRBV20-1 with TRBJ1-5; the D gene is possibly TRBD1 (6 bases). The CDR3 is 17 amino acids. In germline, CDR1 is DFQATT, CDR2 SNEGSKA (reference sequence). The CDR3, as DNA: TGCTGTGCTAGAGCCCGAAATACAGGGCTGATCAATCAGCCCCAGCATTTT. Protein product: CCARARNTGLINQPQHF.

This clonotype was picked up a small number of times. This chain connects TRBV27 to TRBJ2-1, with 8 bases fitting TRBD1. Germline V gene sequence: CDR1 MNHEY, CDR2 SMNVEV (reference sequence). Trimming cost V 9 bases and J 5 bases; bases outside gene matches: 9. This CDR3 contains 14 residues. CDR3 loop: CARGDRGSHNEQFF. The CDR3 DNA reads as TGTGCCAGGGGCGACAGGGGCTCTCACAATGAGCAGTTCTTC.

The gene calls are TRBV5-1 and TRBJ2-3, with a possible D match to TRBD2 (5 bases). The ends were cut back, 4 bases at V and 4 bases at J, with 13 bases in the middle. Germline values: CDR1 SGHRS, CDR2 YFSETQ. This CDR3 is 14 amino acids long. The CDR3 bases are TGCGCCAGCAGCCCCTGGGGAGATGCAGATACGCAGTATTTT. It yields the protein CASSPWGDADTQYF.

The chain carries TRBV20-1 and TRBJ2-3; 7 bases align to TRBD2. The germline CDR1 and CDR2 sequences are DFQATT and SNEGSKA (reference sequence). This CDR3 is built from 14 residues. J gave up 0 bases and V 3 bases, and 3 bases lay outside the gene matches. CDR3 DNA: TGCAGTGCTAGTTGGCGGGAGAGCACAGATACGCAGTATTTT. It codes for CSASWRESTDTQYF.

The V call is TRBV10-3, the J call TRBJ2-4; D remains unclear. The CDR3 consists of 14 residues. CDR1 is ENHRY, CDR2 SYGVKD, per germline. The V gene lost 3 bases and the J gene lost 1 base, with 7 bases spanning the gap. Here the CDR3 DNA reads TGTGCCATCAGTGACTCGCCGGCCAAAAACATTCAGTACTTC. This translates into CAISDSPAKNIQYF.

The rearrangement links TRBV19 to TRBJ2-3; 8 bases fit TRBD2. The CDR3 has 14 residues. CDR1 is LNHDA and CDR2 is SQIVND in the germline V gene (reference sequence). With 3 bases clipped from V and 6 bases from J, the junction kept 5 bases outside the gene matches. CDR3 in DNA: TGTGCCAGTAGTATGCGTAGCGGGACTGATACGCAGTATTTT. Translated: CASSMRSGTDTQYF.

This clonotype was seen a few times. This CDR3 is CASSLTMTGAYEQYF. The CDR3 DNA sequence: TGTGCCAGCAGCTTAACGATGACAGGGGCCTACGAGCAGTACTTC. This chain joins TRBV7-2 and TRBJ2-7; 8 nucleotides align to TRBD1. Germline CDR1 SGHTA, CDR2 FQGNSA. The V and J ends lost 2 bases and 2 bases, in that order; junction bases with no gene match: 5. The CDR3 totals 15 residues.

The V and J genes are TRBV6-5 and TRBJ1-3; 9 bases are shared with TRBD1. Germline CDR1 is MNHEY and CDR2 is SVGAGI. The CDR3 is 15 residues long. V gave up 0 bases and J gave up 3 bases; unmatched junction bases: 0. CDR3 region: CASSYSDRGGNTIYF. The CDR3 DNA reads TGTGCCAGCAGTTACTCGGACAGGGGTGGAAACACCATATATTTT.

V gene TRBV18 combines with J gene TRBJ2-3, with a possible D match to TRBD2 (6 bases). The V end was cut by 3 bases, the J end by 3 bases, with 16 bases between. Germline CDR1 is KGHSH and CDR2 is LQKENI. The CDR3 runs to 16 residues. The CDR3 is CASSPGGGRQTDTQYF. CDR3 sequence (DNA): TGTGCCAGCTCACCGGGAGGAGGGAGACAAACAGATACGCAGTATTTT.

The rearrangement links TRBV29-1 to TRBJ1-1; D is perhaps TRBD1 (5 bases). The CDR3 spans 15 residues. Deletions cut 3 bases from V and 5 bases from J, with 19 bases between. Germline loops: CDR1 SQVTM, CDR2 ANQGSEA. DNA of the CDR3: TGCAGCGTTGAGACGTGGAGGGGTGGGTGGACTGAAGCTTTCTTT. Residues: CSVETWRGGWTEAFF.

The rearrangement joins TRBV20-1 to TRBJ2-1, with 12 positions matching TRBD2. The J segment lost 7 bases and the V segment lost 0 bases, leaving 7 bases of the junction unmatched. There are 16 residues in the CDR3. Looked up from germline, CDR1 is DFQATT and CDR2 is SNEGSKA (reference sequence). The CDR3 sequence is CSAREGPGTSGNEQFF. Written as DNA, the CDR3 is TGCAGTGCTAGAGAGGGGCCCGGGACTAGCGGGAATGAGCAGTTCTTC.

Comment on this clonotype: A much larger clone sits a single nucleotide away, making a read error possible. CDR3 DNA sequence: TGTGCCAGGAGCTTCCGCCCCACCTACGAGCAGTACTTC. Translated: CARSFRPTYEQYF. V and J are TRBV7-8 and TRBJ2-7; D remains ambiguous. Germline loops: CDR1 SGHVS, CDR2 FQNEAQ. The length of the CDR3 is 13 residues.

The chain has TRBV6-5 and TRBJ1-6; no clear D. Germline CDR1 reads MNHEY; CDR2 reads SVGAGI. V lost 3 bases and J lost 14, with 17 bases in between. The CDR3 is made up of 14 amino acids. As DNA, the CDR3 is TGTGCCAGCAGTTATGGGCAGCCTTCCGCGGCCCTCCACTTT. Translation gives CASSYGQPSAALHF.

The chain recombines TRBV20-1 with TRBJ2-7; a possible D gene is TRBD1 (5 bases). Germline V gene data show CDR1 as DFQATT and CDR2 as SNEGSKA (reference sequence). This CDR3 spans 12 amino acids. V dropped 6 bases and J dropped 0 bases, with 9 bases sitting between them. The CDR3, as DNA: TGCAGTGCCGCAGGGTTCTCCTACGAGCAGTACTTC. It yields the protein CSAAGFSYEQYF.

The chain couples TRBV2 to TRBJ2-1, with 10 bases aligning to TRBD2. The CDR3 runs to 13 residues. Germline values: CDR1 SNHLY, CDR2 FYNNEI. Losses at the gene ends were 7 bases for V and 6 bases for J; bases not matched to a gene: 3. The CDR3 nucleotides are TGTGCCAGCACCTGGACTAGCGGCAATGAGCAGTTCTTC. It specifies CASTWTSGNEQFF.

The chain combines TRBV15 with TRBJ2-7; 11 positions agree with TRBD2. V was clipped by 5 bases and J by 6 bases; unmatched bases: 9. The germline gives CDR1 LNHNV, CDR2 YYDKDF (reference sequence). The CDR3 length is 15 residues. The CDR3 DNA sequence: TGTGCCACCAGCGGGTTAGCGGGAGGGCCGATCGAGCAGTACTTC. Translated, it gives CATSGLAGGPIEQYF.

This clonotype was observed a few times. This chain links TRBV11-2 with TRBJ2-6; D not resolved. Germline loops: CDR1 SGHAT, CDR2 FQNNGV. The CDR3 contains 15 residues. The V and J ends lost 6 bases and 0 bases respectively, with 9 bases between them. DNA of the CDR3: TGTGCCAGCAGAAAGATAGGCTCTGGGGCCAACGTCCTGACTTTC. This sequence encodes CASRKIGSGANVLTF.

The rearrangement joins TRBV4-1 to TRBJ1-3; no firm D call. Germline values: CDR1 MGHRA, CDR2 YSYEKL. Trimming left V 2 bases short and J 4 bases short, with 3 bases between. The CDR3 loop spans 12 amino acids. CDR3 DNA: TGCGCCAGCAGCCAACTGGGAAACACCATATATTTT. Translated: CASSQLGNTIYF.

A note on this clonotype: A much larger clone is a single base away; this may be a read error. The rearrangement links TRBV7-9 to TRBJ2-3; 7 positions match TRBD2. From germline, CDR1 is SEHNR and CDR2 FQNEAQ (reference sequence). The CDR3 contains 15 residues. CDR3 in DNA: TGTGCCAGCAGTGCTGAGACGGGAGGTCCAGATACGCAGTCTTTT. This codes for CASSAETGGPDTQSF.

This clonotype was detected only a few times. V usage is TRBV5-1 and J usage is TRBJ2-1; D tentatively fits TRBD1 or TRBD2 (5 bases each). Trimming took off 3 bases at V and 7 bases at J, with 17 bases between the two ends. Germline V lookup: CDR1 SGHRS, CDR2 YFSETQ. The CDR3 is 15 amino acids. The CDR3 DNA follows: TGCGCCAGCAGCTATTGGGGCGGGTCGAGGAATGAGCAGTTCTTC. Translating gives CASSYWGGSRNEQFF.

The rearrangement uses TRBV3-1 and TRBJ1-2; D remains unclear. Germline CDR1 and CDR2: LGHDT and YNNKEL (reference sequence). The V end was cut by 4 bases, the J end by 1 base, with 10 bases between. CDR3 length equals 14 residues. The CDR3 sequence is CASSRWAFNYGYTF. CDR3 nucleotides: TGTGCCAGCAGCCGCTGGGCCTTTAACTATGGCTACACCTTC.

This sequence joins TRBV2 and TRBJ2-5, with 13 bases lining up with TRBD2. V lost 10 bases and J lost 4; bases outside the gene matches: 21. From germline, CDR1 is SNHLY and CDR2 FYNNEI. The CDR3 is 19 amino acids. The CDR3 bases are TGTGCCACAAGGACTAGCGGGAGAATGTTTGGCCGCGGCGGAGAGACCCAGTACTTC. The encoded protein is CATRTSGRMFGRGGETQYF.

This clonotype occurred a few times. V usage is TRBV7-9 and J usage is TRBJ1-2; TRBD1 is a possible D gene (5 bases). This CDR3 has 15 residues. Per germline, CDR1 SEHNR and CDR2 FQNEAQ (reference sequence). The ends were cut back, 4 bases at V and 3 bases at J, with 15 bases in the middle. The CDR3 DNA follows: TGTGCCAGCAGCTCACCCTTTGGGGGGTACTATGGCTACACCTTC. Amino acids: CASSSPFGGYYGYTF. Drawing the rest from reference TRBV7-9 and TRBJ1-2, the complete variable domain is DTGVSQNPRHKITKRGQNVTFRCDPISEHNRLYWYRQTLGQGPEFLTYFQNEAQLEKSRLLSDRFSAERPKGSFSTLEIQRTEQGDSAMYLCASSSPFGGYYGYTFGSGTRLTVV.

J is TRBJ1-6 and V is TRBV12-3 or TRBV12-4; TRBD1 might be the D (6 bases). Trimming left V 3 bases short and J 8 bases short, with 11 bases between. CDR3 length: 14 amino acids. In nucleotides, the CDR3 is TGTGCCAGCAGTTTGAGGGGGATTGATTCACCCCTCCACTTT. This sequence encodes CASSLRGIDSPLHF.